Following are 27 T cell receptor beta chains from one sample sequenced in a study of tumor-infiltrating lymphocytes in primary liver carcinoma. A primer in the constant region served to generate TCR beta cDNA from approximately 500 ng of total RNA. Modified slightly, ARM-PCR produced TCR beta libraries over three nested multiplex PCR rounds. A C-beta reverse primer and TRBV1-TRBV30 forward primers served in each of the first two PCR rounds, at about 10 cycles apiece. TCRdb passed the multiplex PCR reads through MiXCR, listing each CDR3 protein once. Among about 78,000 distinct CDR3 sequences listed, roughly two thirds were seen once. Co-extracted RNA and DNA came from about 19-30 mg of unsorted bulk tissue. The specimen sequenced was liver tumor tissue from sampling region 4. Sample subset: tumor region T4, right-lateral pole. The receptor set was obtained from a woman aged 60 to 75 with primary liver carcinoma and hepatitis B virus infection.

Comments on this clonotype: Since the CDR3 does not end with the conserved phenylalanine or tryptophan, this likely comes from a read error. V and J are TRBV6-5 and TRBJ1-1, with TRBD1 identical over 12 bases. The V gene's germline CDR1 is MNHEY and CDR2 SVGAGI. V dropped 7 bases and J dropped 6; count of bases not matched to a gene: 6. This CDR3 spans 14 amino acids. CDR3 coding DNA: TGTGCCAGCAATTGGGGACAGGGGGCCTCTGAAGCTTTCTCT. Its translation is CASNWGQGASEAFS.

This chain connects TRBV6-1 to TRBJ2-7; D tentatively fits TRBD1 or TRBD2 (6 bases each). From germline, CDR1 is MNHNS and CDR2 SASEGT. There are 15 residues in the CDR3. V gave up 11 bases and J gave up 4 bases, with 24 bases separating them. CDR3 DNA: TGTGCCTGTAGTAAGGGGGACTTAGGCTCTTACGAGCAGTACTTC. Its translation is CACSKGDLGSYEQYF.

The gene calls are TRBV6-5 and TRBJ1-6, with a weak D call TRBD1 (6 bases). This CDR3 is 17 amino acids long. Germline-derived CDR1 and CDR2 are MNHEY and SVGAGI. CDR3 sequence reads: CTTNPRTVSSYNSPLHF. CDR3 DNA sequence: TGTACCACCAACCCCCGGACAGTGAGCTCCTATAATTCACCCCTCCACTTT.

J is TRBJ2-1 and V is TRBV11-3; possible D gene TRBD2, 6 bases. This CDR3 contains 17 residues. V lost 7 bases and J lost 8, with 27 bases in between. Germline lookup yields CDR1 SGHNT and CDR2 YENEEA. CDR3: CASTLGRGKWGVDEQFF. In DNA, the CDR3 is TGTGCCAGCACCTTGGGTCGGGGGAAGTGGGGTGTCGATGAGCAGTTCTTC. Combining the CDR3 with reference TRBV11-3 and TRBJ2-1 gives the whole variable domain EAGVVQSPRYKIIEKKQPVAFWCNPISGHNTLYWYLQNLGQGPELLIRYENEEAVDDSQLPKDRFSAERLKGVDSTLKIQPAELGDSAVYLCASTLGRGKWGVDEQFFGPGTRLTVL.

The table lists this clonotype with a few counts. The chain has TRBV25-1 and TRBJ1-2; 8 bases align to TRBD1. From germline, CDR1 is MGHDK and CDR2 SYGVNS. CDR3 length equals 16 residues. V shed 4 bases and J 4 bases; nucleotides not matched to a gene: 11. This CDR3 reads CASSATDRATVYGYTF. In DNA, the CDR3 is TGTGCCAGCAGTGCTACGGACAGGGCTACAGTCTATGGCTACACCTTC.

The CDR3 DNA sequence: TGTGCCAGCGGTTTCAGAGAGGGCAGCAATCAGCCCCAGCATTTT. Translated, it gives CASGFREGSNQPQHF. The rearrangement uses TRBV6-6 and TRBJ1-5; D uncertain. Trimming pared 8 bases from V and 1 base from J, leaving 15 bases between. The CDR3 extends over 15 amino acids. The germline gives CDR1 MNHNY, CDR2 SVGAGI (reference sequence).

Comment on this clonotype: A much larger clone lies one base from this, so it may be a read error. The chain links TRBV28 to TRBJ2-7, with D tentatively TRBD2 (5 bases). V shed 5 bases and J shed 0 bases, with 14 bases lying between them. The CDR3 loop spans 15 amino acids. The germline gives CDR1 MDHEN, CDR2 SYDVKM. Written as DNA, the CDR3 is TGTGCCAGCAGTCCTCCCGGGATAGTCTCCTACGAGCAGTACTTC. Its protein is CASSPPGIVSYEQYF. The whole variable domain, filled in from reference TRBV28 and TRBJ2-7, reads DVKVTQSSRYLVKRTGEKVFLECVQDMDHENMFWYRQDPGLGLRLIYFSYDVKMKEKGDIPEGYSVSREKKERFSLILESASTNQTSMYLCASSPPGIVSYEQYFGPGTRLTVT.

This clonotype is labeled as medium-sized. The CDR3 nucleotides are TGTGCCAGCAGCTTAGGGCTGGTCTCCACAACTAATGAAAAACTGTTTTTT. It is translated as CASSLGLVSTTNEKLFF. The chain employs TRBV11-3 and TRBJ1-4; D gene uncertain. V was pared by 1 base and J by 0 bases, with 12 bases between. The CDR3 extends over 17 amino acids. Germline V gene lookup returns CDR1 SGHNT and CDR2 YENEEA.

This clonotype occurred a few times. The conserved final phenylalanine or tryptophan is absent from the CDR3, which likely points to a read error. The chain couples TRBV11-2 to TRBJ2-3; D unresolved. CDR3 length: 14 residues. The V gene lost 0 bases and the J gene lost 6 bases, with 10 bases spanning the gap. The germline V gene has CDR1 SGHAT and CDR2 FQNNGV. CDR3 in DNA: TGTGCCAGCAGCTTAGAACCAAGTGCGGATACGCAGTATCTT. Its protein product is CASSLEPSADTQYL.

The chain uses TRBV28 and TRBJ1-1; D is unresolved. This CDR3 is built from 12 residues. V was clipped by 9 bases and J by 2 bases, with 10 bases between them. Looked up from germline, CDR1 is MDHEN and CDR2 is SYDVKM. CDR3 protein: CARSVINTEAFF. The CDR3 coding sequence is TGTGCCAGGAGTGTGATAAACACTGAAGCTTTCTTT.

With respect to this clonotype: Lacking the conserved final phenylalanine or tryptophan, this CDR3 likely reflects a read error. No DNA is shown, since the ends of the CDR3 on it are uncertain; the CDR3 is the one TCRdb lists. The V gene is TRBV11-3, the J gene TRBJ2-3. The V gene's germline CDR1 is SGHNT and CDR2 YENEEA. The CDR3 is 15 residues long, counting both termini. The CDR3 sequence: CAGSLDRHTTDTHYV.

The V call is TRBV28, the J call TRBJ2-3; D unresolved. Between the trimmed V and J ends, which lost 8 bases and 1 base, there was a span of 16 bases. The CDR3 contains 15 residues. Germline V lookup: CDR1 MDHEN, CDR2 SYDVKM. In DNA, the CDR3 is TGTGCCAGCCGGACGGAACGGTTACGCACAGATACGCAGTATTTT. This sequence encodes CASRTERLRTDTQYF.

Concerning this clonotype: The junction does not match germline at one end; this may be a read error. The chain links TRBV6-5 to TRBJ2-5; maybe TRBD2 (5 bases). The CDR3 runs to 14 residues. The germline gives CDR1 MNHEY, CDR2 SVGAGI. DNA for the CDR3: TGTGCCAGCAAGGATACTAGACGTCAAGAGATCCAGTACTTC. Translating gives CASKDTRRQEIQYF.

As to this clonotype: A junction end diverges from the germline sequence, so it may reflect a read error. CDR3 coding DNA: TGCAGTGCTCACCCAGCCGGGACAGGGATGAGTGGCAATCATCCCCAGCATTTT. Encoded protein: CSAHPAGTGMSGNHPQHF. The V and J genes are TRBV20-1 and TRBJ1-5, with 9 bases fitting TRBD1. The CDR3 extends over 18 amino acids. CDR1 is DFQATT, CDR2 SNEGSKA, per germline (reference sequence).

On this clonotype itself: One end of the junction varies from germline; a read error may be responsible. This chain connects TRBV7-9 to TRBJ2-5, with TRBD2 matching 12 bases. The germline V gene encodes CDR1 SEHNR and CDR2 FQNEAQ (reference sequence). The CDR3 sequence is 16 residues long. The CDR3 loop is CAGSPRTSGNQEAHYF. The CDR3 DNA follows: TGTGCCGGCAGCCCCCGGACTAGCGGGAACCAAGAGGCCCATTACTTC.

Details on this clonotype: The CDR3 ends on some other residue instead of the conserved phenylalanine or tryptophan, so this is likely a read error. The DNA is omitted, as the CDR3 cannot be located on it reliably, and the CDR3 follows TCRdb's listing. This chain joins TRBV5-4 and TRBJ1-1. Germline loops: CDR1 SGHNT, CDR2 YYREEE (reference sequence). The CDR3 spans 15 residues, counting both ends. The CDR3 is CASSLKTRSDGEPFS.

In regard to this clonotype: The conserved final phenylalanine or tryptophan is absent from the CDR3, which likely points to a read error. The chain links TRBV16 to TRBJ1-5; D is uncertain. V shed 1 base and J shed 11 bases, with 15 bases lying between them. The germline V gene encodes CDR1 KGHSY and CDR2 FQNENV. The CDR3 has 14 residues. The CDR3 region is CASSQLGGNQAQHL. The CDR3 nucleotides are TGTGCCAGCAGCCAATTAGGAGGAAATCAAGCCCAGCATCTT.

As concerns this clonotype: Just one base apart from a much larger clone, this may be a read error. The chain combines TRBV28 with TRBJ2-7, with 7 bases that match TRBD2. The CDR3 totals 15 residues. Germline CDR1 and CDR2: MDHEN and SYDVKM. The CDR3 spells CTSSLGDYSSYEQYF. The CDR3 coding sequence is TGTACCAGCAGTTTAGGGGACTACAGCTCCTACGAGCAGTACTTC.

The gene calls are TRBV7-2 and TRBJ2-1; the D is unclear. CDR1 is SGHTA and CDR2 is FQGNSA in the germline V gene. V was trimmed by 4 bases and J by 3 bases, leaving 7 bases between them. The CDR3 loop spans 13 amino acids. Here the CDR3 DNA reads TGTGCCAGCAGCTCGGACCACTACAATGAGCAGTTCTTC. Residues: CASSSDHYNEQFF.

Regarding this clonotype: This sequence may be a read error, since a much larger clone differs from it by one base. The J gene is TRBJ2-2, the V gene TRBV5-1; the match to TRBD1 covers 9 bases. Germline values: CDR1 SGHRS, CDR2 YFSETQ. The CDR3 is 17 amino acids. DNA for the CDR3: TGCGCCAGCAGCTCCGGGACAGGGTTCAGTTGGACCGGGGGGCTGTTTTTT. It specifies CASSSGTGFSWTGGLFF.

This clonotype was detected ten times or more. The V call is TRBV24-1, the J call TRBJ2-1; no definite D call. CDR3 length: 12 residues. V was shortened by 4 bases and J by 8 bases, with 8 bases between the two germline ends. CDR1 is KGHDR and CDR2 is SFDVKD in the germline V gene. The CDR3 DNA follows: TGTGCCACCAGTGACCCCTTAGATGAGCAGTTCTTC. This encodes CATSDPLDEQFF.

A few counts support this clonotype. Possible read error: a much larger clone is one base away. The genes are TRBV5-1 and TRBJ1-1; D is unresolved. There are 11 residues in the CDR3. Germline CDR1 and CDR2: SGHRS and YFSETQ. CDR3 in DNA: TGCGCCAGCAACTTGGGTCATAGGGCTTTCTTT. The encoded protein is CASNLGHRAFF.

The CDR3 loop is CASSAKLFKETQYF. CDR3 sequence (DNA): TGTGCCAGCAGTGCGAAGTTGTTTAAGGAGACCCAGTACTTC. The rearrangement joins TRBV2 to TRBJ2-5; the D is unclear. CDR1 is SNHLY, CDR2 FYNNEI, per germline. The CDR3 sequence is 14 residues long. Trimming took off 4 bases at V and 5 bases at J, with 14 bases between the two ends.

Concerning this clonotype: One end of the junction does not line up with germline, which may come from a read error. DNA for the CDR3: TGTGCCAGCAGCTGGACTAGGGGGGCAGAGCAACTCTTC. Amino acids: CASSWTRGAEQLF. The chain joins TRBV11-2 to TRBJ2-1; D might be TRBD2 (7 bases). Germline V lookup: CDR1 SGHAT, CDR2 FQNNGV. The CDR3 length is 13 residues.

As for this clonotype: Possible read error: a much larger clone is one base away. The chain uses TRBV28 and TRBJ1-2; 7 bases map to TRBD1. CDR1 and CDR2 (germline): MDHEN, SYDVKM. The length of the CDR3 is 14 residues. The CDR3 reads CASRLSPAAGTVVF. CDR3 bases: TGTGCCAGCAGACTATCACCGGCCGCCGGGACAGTCGTCTTC.

About this clonotype: One end of the junction is discordant with germline, which a read error may explain. This chain joins TRBV11-2 and TRBJ2-3, with 11 bases lining up with TRBD2. The CDR3 runs 19 residues. Germline loops: CDR1 SGHAT, CDR2 FQNNGV. The CDR3 DNA follows: TGTGCCAGCATCTTAGGTCTAGCGGGGGGAATGAGTATCACAGATACGCAGTATTTT. Amino acid sequence: CASILGLAGGMSITDTQYF.

Worth noting for this clonotype: At one boundary the junction diverges from the germline segment, which might be a read error. J is TRBJ2-7 and V is TRBV11-2, with a tentative D call TRBD2 (5 bases). Per germline, CDR1 SGHAT and CDR2 FQNNGV. This CDR3 has 12 residues. CDR3 bases: TGTGCCAGCACTCACACTAGACACGAACAGTACTTC. Translated, it gives CASTHTRHEQYF.